A single sample is the source of the 20 T cell receptor beta chains below, sequenced in a study of blood T cell repertoires in COVID-19. The protocol was immunoSEQ multiplex PCR, while the TCRdb copy is restricted to in-frame clones and leaves out a portion. The sample includes about 170,000 clones, roughly four fifths of them seen just once. Specimen: peripheral blood. Every receptor here comes from a man aged 40-49 years who had recovered from COVID-19.

The chain employs TRBV3-1 (or the pseudogene TRBV3-2) and TRBJ1-1, with 9 bases that match TRBD1. Germline V CDR1 and CDR2: LGHDT, YNNKEL (reference sequence). This CDR3 spans 16 amino acids. V shed 4 bases and J 1 base; nucleotides not matched to a gene: 7. CDR3 amino acids: CASSPGGTGSNTEAFF. In DNA form, the CDR3 reads TGTGCCAGCAGCCCAGGTGGGACAGGGTCGAACACTGAAGCTTTCTTT.

The chain carries TRBV30 and TRBJ1-1; unclear D gene. The CDR3 has 13 residues. Germline loops: CDR1 GTSNPN, CDR2 SVGIG (reference sequence). V lost 5 bases to trimming and J lost 4 bases, with 14 bases between them. The CDR3 loop is CAWGPDTGTEAFF. DNA of the CDR3: TGTGCCTGGGGACCCGATACTGGCACTGAAGCTTTCTTT. The full variable domain, in which reference TRBV30 and TRBJ1-1 provide the parts outside the CDR3, is SQTIHQWPATLVQPVGSPLSLECTVEGTSNPNLYWYRQAAGRGLQLLFYSVGIGQISSEVPQNLSASRPQDRQFILSSKKLLLSDSGFYLCAWGPDTGTEAFFGQGTRLTVV.

The chain recombines TRBV10-3 with TRBJ2-3; 13 bases align to TRBD2. The CDR3 is 15 amino acids. In germline, CDR1 is ENHRY, CDR2 SYGVKD. With 9 bases clipped from V and 1 base from J, the junction kept 4 bases outside the gene matches. The CDR3 region is CAITSGGAGTDTQYF. The CDR3 bases are TGTGCCATTACTAGCGGGGGGGCCGGCACAGATACGCAGTATTTT.

The rearrangement uses TRBV28 and TRBJ2-1, with 8 bases that match TRBD2. After removal of 7 bases from V and 2 bases from J, the junction contained 4 bases not matched to a gene. The length of the CDR3 is 14 residues. From germline, CDR1 is MDHEN and CDR2 SYDVKM. CDR3 loop: CASKRLATYNEQFF. CDR3 nucleotide sequence: TGTGCCAGCAAACGACTAGCGACCTACAATGAGCAGTTCTTC.

The chain employs TRBV9 and TRBJ2-1; 11 nucleotides line up with TRBD2. The CDR3 totals 15 residues. J gave up 8 bases and V 4 bases, and 8 bases lay outside the gene matches. Looked up from germline, CDR1 is SGDLS and CDR2 is YYNGEE. The CDR3 is CASSRTSGSTYEQFF. CDR3 DNA sequence: TGTGCCAGCAGCAGAACTAGCGGGAGTACATATGAGCAGTTCTTC. Complete variable domain (other parts from reference TRBV9 and TRBJ2-1): DSGVTQTPKHLITATGQRVTLRCSPRSGDLSVYWYQQSLDQGLQFLIQYYNGEERAKGNILERFSAQQFPDLHSELNLSSLELGDSALYFCASSRTSGSTYEQFFGPGTRLTVL.

The DNA for the CDR3 is TGTGCCAGCAAGCCTAGAGGGACTAGCGACCAAGAGACCCAGTACTTC. It translates to CASKPRGTSDQETQYF. The chain combines TRBV28 with TRBJ2-5; TRBD2 agrees at 10 bases. The CDR3 loop spans 16 amino acids. With V trimmed by 7 bases and J by 0 bases, 8 bases remained unmatched. In germline, CDR1 is MDHEN, CDR2 SYDVKM.

This clone is medium-sized (0.01 to 0.1%) in the sample. This sequence joins TRBV19 and TRBJ2-2; TRBD2 might be the D (5 bases). CDR1 and CDR2 from the germline V gene are LNHDA and SQIVND (reference sequence). This CDR3 region has 16 residues. Trimming stripped 1 base from V and 0 bases from J, with 9 bases between. CDR3 nucleotides: TGTGCCAGTAGTATAGGGAGCGGAGCGAACACCGGGGAGCTGTTTTTT. Its protein is CASSIGSGANTGELFF.

The chain recombines TRBV4-3 with TRBJ2-3; 12 bases fit TRBD1. The CDR3 sequence is 19 residues long. V was pared by 1 base and J by 3 bases, with 11 bases of the junction left unmatched. CDR1 and CDR2 (germline): LGHNA, YSLEER. CDR3: CASSQGRDRGQVGTDTQYF. The DNA for the CDR3 is TGCGCCAGCAGCCAAGGGCGGGACAGGGGGCAAGTGGGGACAGATACGCAGTATTTT.

This clone was counted once. V and J are TRBV21-1 and TRBJ1-3. TRBV21-1 is noted as a pseudogene. This CDR3 is built from 15 residues. The CDR3 sequence: CASSKIHRGGNTIYF. The CDR3 nucleotides are TGTGCCAGCAGCAAAATCCACCGGGGTGGAAACACCATATATTTT.

In this sample, this clone turned up a few times. The chain joins TRBV28 to TRBJ2-7, with 7 bases identical to TRBD2. The length of the CDR3 is 14 residues. The V and J ends lost 8 bases and 0 bases, in that order; junction bases with no gene match: 7. Germline V lookup: CDR1 MDHEN, CDR2 SYDVKM. The CDR3 DNA reads as TGTGCCAGCCGCCCCGGGACTATCTCCTACGAGCAGTACTTC. It translates to CASRPGTISYEQYF.

This clone is a singleton in its sample. The chain is built from TRBV29-1 and TRBJ2-4; 10 nucleotides match TRBD2. Germline V lookup: CDR1 SQVTM, CDR2 ANQGSEA. This CDR3 has 14 residues. V shed 4 bases and J 0 bases; nucleotides not matched to a gene: 0. CDR3 in amino acids: CSVGLAGAKNIQYF. The CDR3 nucleotides are TGCAGCGTTGGACTAGCGGGAGCCAAAAACATTCAGTACTTC.

The rearrangement uses TRBV11-2 and TRBJ2-7; D is perhaps TRBD1 (5 bases). Germline CDR1 and CDR2: SGHAT and FQNNGV. The CDR3 has 14 amino acids. V gave up 0 bases and J gave up 4 bases, with 10 bases separating them. The CDR3 nucleotides are TGTGCCAGCAGCTTAGACAGGGCCTCGTACGAGCAGTACTTC. It encodes CASSLDRASYEQYF.

This sequence joins TRBV27 and TRBJ2-7; D perhaps matches TRBD1 (5 bases). This CDR3 is built from 15 residues. CDR1 is MNHEY and CDR2 is SMNVEV in the germline V gene (reference sequence). With 6 bases removed from V and 1 base from J, the gap between germline ends came to 16 bases. CDR3 nucleotide sequence: TGTGCCAGCAGAAACCAGGGCAGGGCTTCCTACGAGCAGTACTTC. As protein: CASRNQGRASYEQYF.

Here the CDR3 reads CASSTERLTGELFF. CDR3 DNA: TGTGCCAGCAGCACGGAGCGGCTCACCGGGGAGCTGTTTTTT. V is TRBV2 and J is TRBJ2-2; D possibly corresponds to TRBD2 (5 bases). The V gene lost 6 bases and the J gene lost 4 bases, with 12 bases spanning the gap. Germline V gene data show CDR1 as SNHLY and CDR2 as FYNNEI. The CDR3 consists of 14 residues.

This clone was seen a handful of times. The V gene is TRBV5-1, the J gene TRBJ2-7, with 7 bases lining up with TRBD1. CDR3 length: 15 amino acids. In germline, CDR1 is SGHRS, CDR2 YFSETQ. J gave up 2 bases and V 3 bases, and 8 bases lay outside the gene matches. In DNA, the CDR3 is TGCGCCAGCAGCTCTTTCCTGACAGGGACCTACGAGCAGTACTTC. Translation: CASSSFLTGTYEQYF.

This chain connects TRBV6-2 or TRBV6-3 to TRBJ2-5, with a possible D match to TRBD2 (6 bases). Germline loops: CDR1 MNHEY, CDR2 SVGEGT. Trimming shortened V by 6 bases and J by 1 base, and 18 bases separated the two germline ends. This CDR3 has 16 residues. The CDR3 nucleotides read TGTGCCAGCAGCCCTTGGAAAGCGGGTTCCCAAGAGACCCAGTACTTC. Protein product: CASSPWKAGSQETQYF.

This chain connects TRBV11-2 to TRBJ2-5; perhaps TRBD2 as D (5 bases). The CDR3 consists of 13 residues. V shed 5 bases and J shed 4 bases, with 11 bases lying between them. Germline CDR1 reads SGHAT; CDR2 reads FQNNGV. CDR3 bases: TGTGCCAGCAGCAAGGGAGAGGGAGAGACCCAGTACTTC. It translates to CASSKGEGETQYF.

J is TRBJ2-2 and V is TRBV28; 14 nucleotides align to TRBD2. J lost 5 bases, V lost 5 bases, and 13 bases had no gene match. The CDR3 covers 19 residues. Looked up from germline, CDR1 is MDHEN and CDR2 is SYDVKM. CDR3 loop: CASSTTTGLAGVVTGELFF. The CDR3 region has the DNA TGTGCCAGCAGTACTACCACGGGACTAGCGGGAGTAGTAACCGGGGAGCTGTTTTTT.

The CDR3: CASSLVGQNLYGYTF. The CDR3 nucleotides read TGTGCCAGCAGCTTAGTCGGACAGAACCTGTATGGCTACACCTTC. V and J are TRBV7-9 and TRBJ1-2, with D possibly TRBD1 on 6 matching bases. V dropped 1 base and J dropped 5 bases, with 14 bases sitting between them. Per germline, CDR1 SEHNR and CDR2 FQNEAQ (reference sequence). CDR3 length equals 15 residues. Using reference TRBV7-9 and TRBJ1-2 for the parts outside the CDR3, the full variable domain is DTGVSQNPRHKITKRGQNVTFRCDPISEHNRLYWYRQTLGQGPEFLTYFQNEAQLEKSRLLSDRFSAERPKGSFSTLEIQRTEQGDSAMYLCASSLVGQNLYGYTFGSGTRLTVV.

The chain couples TRBV20-1 to TRBJ1-4; D unresolved. The CDR3 length is 11 residues. From germline, CDR1 is DFQATT and CDR2 SNEGSKA (reference sequence). V was cut by 3 bases and J by 7 bases, with 6 bases left in between. In DNA, the CDR3 is TGCAGTGCTAGGGAGAGTGAAAAACTGTTTTTT. It is translated as CSARESEKLFF.